Below, 11 T cell receptor beta chains from the same sample are listed, as sequenced in a study of blood T cell repertoires in COVID-19. The data were produced by immunoSEQ multiplex PCR, yet TCRdb's version contains in-frame clones alone and is incomplete. The sample lists some 110,000 clones; about nine tenths were seen once. Material: peripheral blood. The receptors here all came from a human donor with active COVID-19. The donor label of this sample is uncertain.

The chain joins TRBV18 to TRBJ2-5; 11 bases map to TRBD1. The CDR3 has 15 amino acids. Germline V CDR1 and CDR2: KGHSH, LQKENI. With V trimmed by 3 bases and J by 5 bases, 5 bases remained unmatched. This CDR3 is CASSPRTGGAETQYF. The DNA of the CDR3 is TGTGCCAGCTCACCGCGGACAGGGGGCGCGGAGACCCAGTACTTC.

The chain joins TRBV28 to TRBJ2-3; 14 bases fit TRBD2. V was pared by 5 bases and J by 4 bases, with 5 bases of the junction left unmatched. CDR1 is MDHEN, CDR2 SYDVKM, per germline. The CDR3 has 16 residues. The CDR3 is CASSPGLAGVADTQYF. The CDR3 DNA reads TGTGCCAGCAGTCCGGGACTAGCGGGGGTGGCAGATACGCAGTATTTT.

The gene calls are TRBV30 and TRBJ1-4, with D unresolved. The CDR3 runs 14 residues. With 7 bases removed from V and 0 bases from J, the gap between germline ends came to 12 bases. Germline values: CDR1 GTSNPN, CDR2 SVGIG (reference sequence). The CDR3 loop reads CASGSVATNEKLFF. CDR3 sequence (DNA): TGTGCCTCGGGGAGTGTTGCAACTAATGAAAAACTGTTTTTT.

The V and J genes are TRBV7-8 and TRBJ2-1; D remains unclear. With 5 bases removed from V and 0 bases from J, the gap between germline ends came to 20 bases. This CDR3 spans 18 amino acids. The germline V gene has CDR1 SGHVS and CDR2 FQNEAQ. The CDR3, as DNA: TGTGCCAGCAGCACACAATCCACTTCCCGGAGCTCCTACAATGAGCAGTTCTTC. Translation: CASSTQSTSRSSYNEQFF.

The gene calls are TRBV6-4 and TRBJ1-5, with a tentative D call TRBD1 (6 bases). V was pared by 8 bases and J by 0 bases, with 20 bases between. The CDR3 sequence is 17 residues long. The germline V gene has CDR1 MRHNA and CDR2 SNTAGT. The CDR3 sequence is CASPILRQADSNQPQHF. Written as DNA, the CDR3 is TGTGCCAGCCCCATCCTTAGACAGGCAGATAGCAATCAGCCCCAGCATTTT.

The sample holds one count of this clone. The CDR3 protein is CAWSVGGALYGYTF. The CDR3 DNA follows: TGTGCCTGGAGTGTAGGGGGGGCTCTCTATGGCTACACCTTC. The chain employs TRBV30 and TRBJ1-2; D perhaps matches TRBD1 (6 bases). The germline CDR1 and CDR2 sequences are GTSNPN and SVGIG (reference sequence). The CDR3 loop spans 14 amino acids. The V gene lost 0 bases and the J gene lost 4 bases, with 12 bases spanning the gap.

The chain employs TRBV3-1 (or the pseudogene TRBV3-2) and TRBJ1-4; D gene uncertain. Trimming left V 4 bases short and J 2 bases short, with 17 bases between. Germline V CDR1 and CDR2: LGHDT, YNNKEL (reference sequence). This CDR3 region has 17 residues. CDR3 in DNA: TGTGCCAGCAGCCGAGCTATAGCAACCGGGACTAATGAAAAACTGTTTTTT. Its translation is CASSRAIATGTNEKLFF.

V and J are TRBV5-1 and TRBJ2-1; 10 bases map to TRBD2. The CDR3 length is 15 residues. Trimming at V came to 7 bases and at J to 7 bases, leaving 11 bases not matched to a gene. Per the germline V gene, CDR1 is SGHRS and CDR2 is YFSETQ. For the CDR3, the DNA is TGCGCCAGCCGACTCGAACTAGCGGGGAAGAATGAGCAGTTCTTC. This sequence encodes CASRLELAGKNEQFF.

CDR3 protein: CASSRGSNYGYTF. The CDR3 DNA reads TGTGCCAGCAGCCGAGGGTCTAACTATGGCTACACCTTC. This chain joins TRBV7-2 and TRBJ1-2, with D unresolved. V was clipped by 5 bases and J by 0 bases, with 7 bases between them. The CDR3 is made up of 13 amino acids. The V gene's germline CDR1 is SGHTA and CDR2 FQGNSA.

The chain employs TRBV5-1 and TRBJ2-7; TRBD2 matches at 8 bases. With 1 base clipped from V and 3 bases from J, the junction kept 0 bases outside the gene matches. The CDR3 is 13 amino acids. CDR1 is SGHRS and CDR2 is YFSETQ in the germline V gene. The CDR3 protein is CASSLTSGYEQYF. CDR3 sequence (DNA): TGCGCCAGCAGCTTGACTAGCGGCTACGAGCAGTACTTC.

The DNA for the CDR3 is TGCAGCGTTGATGAGGGCTACACCGGGGAGCTGTTTTTT. It encodes CSVDEGYTGELFF. The rearrangement uses TRBV29-1 and TRBJ2-2; D is perhaps TRBD2 (5 bases). The CDR3 contains 13 residues. Trimming left V 3 bases short and J 3 bases short, with 8 bases between. Germline CDR1 is SQVTM and CDR2 is ANQGSEA.